This TCR beta chain was captured in a study of beta chain features in type 1 diabetes. Expressed TCRB transcripts were sequenced because the entire RNA isolate underwent reverse transcription. Measured with immunoSEQ multiplex PCR; TCRdb has only the in-frame clones, and not every one. This table holds over 120,000 clones, around 9.3% found once. Notes on the study in general: A closer apparent resemblance between naive, central memory and Treg TCRB repertoires was seen in patients than in healthy donors.

This CDR3 is built from 14 residues. Germline assignment: CDR1 SGDLS and CDR2 YYNGEE. V dropped 3 bases and J dropped 1 base, with 7 bases sitting between them. Purity exceeded 98% in all sorted populations. A remark on this clone: Its target is unknown.

V gene TRBV9 combines with J gene TRBJ1-4; weak D call: TRBD1 (5 bases). The sequencing sample was made of naive CD4+ T cells from blood. This receptor was identified in a man between 18 and 35 years old in good health. The CDR3 nucleotides read TGTGCCAGCAGCGCAGGGCAAACTAATGAAAAACTGTTTTTT. This codes for CASSAGQTNEKLFF. The variable domain in full, with the rest retrieved from reference TRBV9 and TRBJ1-4, is DSGVTQTPKHLITATGQRVTLRCSPRSGDLSVYWYQQSLDQGLQFLIQYYNGEERAKGNILERFSAQQFPDLHSELNLSSLELGDSALYFCASSAGQTNEKLFFGSGTQLSVL.